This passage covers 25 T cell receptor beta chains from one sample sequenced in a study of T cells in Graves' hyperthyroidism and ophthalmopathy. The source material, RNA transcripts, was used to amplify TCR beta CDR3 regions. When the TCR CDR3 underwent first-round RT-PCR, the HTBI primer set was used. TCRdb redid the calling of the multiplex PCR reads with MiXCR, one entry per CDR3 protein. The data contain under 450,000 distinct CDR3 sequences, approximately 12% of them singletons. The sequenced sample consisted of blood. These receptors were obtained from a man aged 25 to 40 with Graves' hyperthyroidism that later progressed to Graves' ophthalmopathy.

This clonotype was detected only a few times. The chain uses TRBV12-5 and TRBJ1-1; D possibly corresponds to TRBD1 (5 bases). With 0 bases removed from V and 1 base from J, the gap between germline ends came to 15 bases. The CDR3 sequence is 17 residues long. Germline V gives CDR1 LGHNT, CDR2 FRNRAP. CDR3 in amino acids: CASGLVVGRDRNTEAFF. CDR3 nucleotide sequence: TGTGCTAGTGGTTTGGTAGTTGGCAGGGACCGGAACACTGAAGCTTTCTTT.

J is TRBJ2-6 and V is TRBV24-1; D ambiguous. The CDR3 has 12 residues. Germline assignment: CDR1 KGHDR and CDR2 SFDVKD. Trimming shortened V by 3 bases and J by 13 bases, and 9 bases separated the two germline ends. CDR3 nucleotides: TGTGCCACCAGTGATACAGTGGGGGTCCTGACTTTC. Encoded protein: CATSDTVGVLTF.

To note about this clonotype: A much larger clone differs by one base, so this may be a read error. The CDR3 DNA follows: TGTGCCAGCAGTTTCTTGACTAGCGGGGGAACAGATATGCAGTATTTT. It yields the protein CASSFLTSGGTDMQYF. This chain joins TRBV12-3 or TRBV12-4 and TRBJ2-3, with TRBD2 matching 12 bases. CDR3 length equals 16 residues.

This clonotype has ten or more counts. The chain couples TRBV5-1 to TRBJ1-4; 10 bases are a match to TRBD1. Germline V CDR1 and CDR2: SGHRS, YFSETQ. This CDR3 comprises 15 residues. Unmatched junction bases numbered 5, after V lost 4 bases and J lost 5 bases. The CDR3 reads CASSPGQGENEKLFF. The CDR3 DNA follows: TGCGCCAGCAGCCCCGGACAGGGGGAAAATGAAAAACTGTTTTTT.

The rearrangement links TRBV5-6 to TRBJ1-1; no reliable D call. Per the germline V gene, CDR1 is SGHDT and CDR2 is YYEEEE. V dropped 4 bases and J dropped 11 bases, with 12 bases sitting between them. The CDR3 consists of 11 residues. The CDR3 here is CASSMGYAAFF. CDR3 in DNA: TGTGCCAGCAGCATGGGCTATGCGGCTTTCTTT.

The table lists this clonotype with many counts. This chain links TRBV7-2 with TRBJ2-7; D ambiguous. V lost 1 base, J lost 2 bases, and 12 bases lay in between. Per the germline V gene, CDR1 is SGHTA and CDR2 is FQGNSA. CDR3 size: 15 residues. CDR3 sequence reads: CASSLEAPTPYEQYF. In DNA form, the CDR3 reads TGTGCCAGCAGCTTAGAAGCGCCGACCCCCTACGAGCAGTACTTC.

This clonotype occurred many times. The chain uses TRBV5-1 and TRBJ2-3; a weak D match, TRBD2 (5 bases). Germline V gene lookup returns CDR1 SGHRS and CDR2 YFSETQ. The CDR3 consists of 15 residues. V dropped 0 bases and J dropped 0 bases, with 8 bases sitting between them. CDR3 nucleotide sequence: TGCGCCAGCAGCTTGGAAAGGACTAGCACAGATACGCAGTATTTT. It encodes CASSLERTSTDTQYF.

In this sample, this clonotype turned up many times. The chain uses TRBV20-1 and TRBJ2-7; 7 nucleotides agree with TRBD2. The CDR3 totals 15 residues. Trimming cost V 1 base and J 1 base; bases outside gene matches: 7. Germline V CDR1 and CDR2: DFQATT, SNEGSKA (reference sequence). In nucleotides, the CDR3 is TGCAGTGCTAGAGGTATGACTAGCCCTTCCTACGAGCAGTACTTC. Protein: CSARGMTSPSYEQYF.

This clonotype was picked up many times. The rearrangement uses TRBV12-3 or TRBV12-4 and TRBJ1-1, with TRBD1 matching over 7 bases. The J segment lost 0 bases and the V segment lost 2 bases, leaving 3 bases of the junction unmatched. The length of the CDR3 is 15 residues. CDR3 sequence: CASSLRTGLNTEAFF. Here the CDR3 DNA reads TGTGCCAGCAGTTTACGGACAGGCTTGAACACTGAAGCTTTCTTT.

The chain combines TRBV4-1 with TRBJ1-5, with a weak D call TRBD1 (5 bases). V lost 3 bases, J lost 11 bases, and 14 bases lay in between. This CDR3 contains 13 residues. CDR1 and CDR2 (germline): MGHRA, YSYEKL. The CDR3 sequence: CASSQYAGGAQHF. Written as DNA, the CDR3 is TGCGCCAGCAGCCAGTATGCCGGGGGGGCCCAGCATTTT.

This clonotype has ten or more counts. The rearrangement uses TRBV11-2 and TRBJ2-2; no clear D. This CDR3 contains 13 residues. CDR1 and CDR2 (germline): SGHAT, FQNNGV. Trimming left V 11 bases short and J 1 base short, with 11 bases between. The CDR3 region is CAGVGRNTGELFF. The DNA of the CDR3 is TGTGCCGGGGTTGGAAGGAACACCGGGGAGCTGTTTTTT.

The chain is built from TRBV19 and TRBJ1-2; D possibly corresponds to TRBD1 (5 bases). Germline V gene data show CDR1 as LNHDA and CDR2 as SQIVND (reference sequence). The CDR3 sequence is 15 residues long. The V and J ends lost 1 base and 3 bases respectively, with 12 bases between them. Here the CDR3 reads CASSIAGTGDYGYTF. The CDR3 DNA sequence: TGTGCCAGTAGTATAGCCGGGACGGGCGACTATGGCTACACCTTC.

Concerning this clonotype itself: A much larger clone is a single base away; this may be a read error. The CDR3 bases are TGTGCCAGCAGCCCTAGTGGAAACACCACATATTTT. It yields the protein CASSPSGNTTYF. The chain is built from TRBV11-2 and TRBJ1-3; D ambiguous. Per the germline V gene, CDR1 is SGHAT and CDR2 is FQNNGV. This CDR3 is 12 amino acids long.

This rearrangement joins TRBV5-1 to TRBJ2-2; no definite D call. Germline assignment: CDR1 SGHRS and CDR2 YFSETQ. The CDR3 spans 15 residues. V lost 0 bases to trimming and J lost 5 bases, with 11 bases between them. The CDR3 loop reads CASSLGTFGTGELFF. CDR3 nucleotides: TGCGCCAGCAGCTTGGGAACTTTTGGGACCGGGGAGCTGTTTTTT. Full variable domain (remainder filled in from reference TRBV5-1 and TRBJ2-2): KAGVTQTPRYLIKTRGQQVTLSCSPISGHRSVSWYQQTPGQGLQFLFEYFSETQRNKGNFPGRFSGRQFSNSRSEMNVSTLELGDSALYLCASSLGTFGTGELFFGEGSRLTVL.

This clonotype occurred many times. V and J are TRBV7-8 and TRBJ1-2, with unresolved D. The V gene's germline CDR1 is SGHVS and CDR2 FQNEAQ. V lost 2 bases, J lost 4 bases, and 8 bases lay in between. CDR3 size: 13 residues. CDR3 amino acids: CASSLMEIYGYTF. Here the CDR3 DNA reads TGTGCCAGCAGCTTAATGGAGATCTATGGCTACACCTTC. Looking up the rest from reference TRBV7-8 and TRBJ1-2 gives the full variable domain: GAGVSQSPRYKVAKRGQDVALRCDPISGHVSLFWYQQALGQGPEFLTYFQNEAQLDKSGLPSDRFFAERPEGSVSTLKIQRTQQEDSAVYLCASSLMEIYGYTFGSGTRLTVV.

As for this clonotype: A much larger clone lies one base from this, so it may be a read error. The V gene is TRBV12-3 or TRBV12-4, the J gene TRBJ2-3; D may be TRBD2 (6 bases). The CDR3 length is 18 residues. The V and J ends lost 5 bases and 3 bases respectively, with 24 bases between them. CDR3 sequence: CASSVSETGGARTDTQYF. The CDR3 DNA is TGTGCCAGCAGTGTTAGTGAGACCGGCGGGGCCCGAACAGATACGCAGTATTTT.

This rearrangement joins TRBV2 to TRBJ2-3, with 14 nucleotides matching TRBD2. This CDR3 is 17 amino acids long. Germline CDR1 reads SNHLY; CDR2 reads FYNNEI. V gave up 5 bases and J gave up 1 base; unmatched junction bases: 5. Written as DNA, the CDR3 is TGTGCCAGCAGTAGACTAGCGGGGGGGCTTGGCACAGATACGCAGTATTTT. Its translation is CASSRLAGGLGTDTQYF.

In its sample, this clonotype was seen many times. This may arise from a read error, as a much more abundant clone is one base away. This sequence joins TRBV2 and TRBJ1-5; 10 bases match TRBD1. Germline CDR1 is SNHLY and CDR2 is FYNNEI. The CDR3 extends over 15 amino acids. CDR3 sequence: CTSRIGTGANQPQHF. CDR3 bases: TGTACCAGCCGCATAGGGACAGGGGCCAATCAGCCCCAGCATTTT.

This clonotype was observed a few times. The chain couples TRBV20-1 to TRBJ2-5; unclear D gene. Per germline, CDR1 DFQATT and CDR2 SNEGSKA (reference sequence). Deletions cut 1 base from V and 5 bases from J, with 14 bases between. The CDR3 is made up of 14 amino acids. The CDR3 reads CSARGSWYRETQYF. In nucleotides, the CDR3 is TGCAGTGCTAGAGGGTCGTGGTATCGGGAGACCCAGTACTTC.

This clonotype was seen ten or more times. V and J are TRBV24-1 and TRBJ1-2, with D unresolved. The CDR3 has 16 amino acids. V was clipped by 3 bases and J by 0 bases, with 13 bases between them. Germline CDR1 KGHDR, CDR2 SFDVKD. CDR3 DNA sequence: TGTGCCACCAGTGATCCCCCGGGCCGCGCTAACTATGGCTACACCTTC. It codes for CATSDPPGRANYGYTF.

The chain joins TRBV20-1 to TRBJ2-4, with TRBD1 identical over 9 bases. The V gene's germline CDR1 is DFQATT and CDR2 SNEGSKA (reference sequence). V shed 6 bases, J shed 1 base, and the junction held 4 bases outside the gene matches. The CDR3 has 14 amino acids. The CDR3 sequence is CSATGGGAKNIQYF. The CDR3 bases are TGCAGTGCGACAGGGGGTGGGGCCAAAAACATTCAGTACTTC.

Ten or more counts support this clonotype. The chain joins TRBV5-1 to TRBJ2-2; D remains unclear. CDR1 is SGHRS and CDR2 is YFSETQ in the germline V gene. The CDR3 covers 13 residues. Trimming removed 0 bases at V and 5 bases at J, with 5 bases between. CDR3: CASSLDWTGELFF. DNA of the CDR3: TGCGCCAGCAGCTTGGATTGGACCGGGGAGCTGTTTTTT.

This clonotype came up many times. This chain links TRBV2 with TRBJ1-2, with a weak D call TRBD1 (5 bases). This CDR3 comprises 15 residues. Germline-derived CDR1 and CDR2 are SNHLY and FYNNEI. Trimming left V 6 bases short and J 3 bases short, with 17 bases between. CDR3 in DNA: TGTGCCAGCAGGAAACCGGGACGGAGGGACTATGGCTACACCTTC. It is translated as CASRKPGRRDYGYTF.

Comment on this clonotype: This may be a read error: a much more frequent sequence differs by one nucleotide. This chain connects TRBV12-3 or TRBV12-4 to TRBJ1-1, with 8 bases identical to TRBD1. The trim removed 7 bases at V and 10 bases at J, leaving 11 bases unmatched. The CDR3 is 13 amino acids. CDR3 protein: CASTLGRGHLAFF. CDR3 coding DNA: TGTGCCAGCACCCTGGGCAGGGGGCACTTAGCTTTCTTT.

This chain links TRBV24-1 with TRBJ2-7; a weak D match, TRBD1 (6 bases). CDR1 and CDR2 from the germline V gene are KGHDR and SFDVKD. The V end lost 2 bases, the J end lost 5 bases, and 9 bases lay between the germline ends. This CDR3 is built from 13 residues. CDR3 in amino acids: CATSDSTGNEQYF. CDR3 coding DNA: TGTGCCACCAGTGATTCAACAGGGAACGAGCAGTACTTC.